This T cell receptor beta chain was obtained from a study of T cells in localized non-small cell lung cancer. Findings of the study overall: Adjacent lung exhibited a median of about 50 among the 100 most abundant tumor clones. Heterogeneity remains possible because sequencing was limited to only one tumor region. Uninvolved adjacent lung showed peak T cell clonality, exceeding tumor.

Profiled with immunoSEQ multiplex PCR; TCRdb holds only in-frame clones, not every one. This sample yields some 66,000 clones, of which approximately 85% are seen a single time; approximately 13% belongs to the top ten. This clone was seen only a few times. Its antigen is still unknown. Germline lookup yields CDR1 SEHNR and CDR2 FQNEAQ (reference sequence). The CDR3 has 14 residues. Trimming stripped 3 bases from V and 7 bases from J, with 12 bases between. The rearrangement links TRBV7-9 to TRBJ2-2; D ambiguous. This clonotype was obtained from a female donor older than 55 with stage I lung adenocarcinoma. This sample comprised peripheral blood, obtained before any cancer treatment. CDR3 residues: CASSFFGEFGELFF. The DNA of the CDR3 is TGTGCCAGCAGCTTCTTTGGCGAGTTCGGGGAGCTGTTTTTT.